The present TCR beta chain was sequenced within a study of shared clonotypes between healthy human individuals. About the research overall: Three plates were used per donor for CD4 naive, three for CD4 memory, two for CD8 naive and one for CD8 memory.

Study results and limitations: Memory subsets generally showed smaller estimated richness than naive subsets did.

Positive CCR7 selection of CD45RO-negative cells yielded the naive CD8 cells, and terminally differentiated effector memory CD45RA+ cells were excluded. Here immunoSEQ multiplex PCR was the method, and the copy in TCRdb shows in-frame clones only, minus some. The repertoire consists of around 2,000,000 clones, with approximately 95% occurring once and the leading ten covering 0.85% to 1.3%. Germline CDR1 MNHEY, CDR2 SMNVEV (reference sequence). With 3 bases removed from V and 6 bases from J, the gap between germline ends came to 12 bases. The CDR3 totals 13 residues. Notes on this clone: No antigen is known for it.

The receptor's source is a man aged 18-30 years in good health. The V and J genes are TRBV27 and TRBJ2-7; D uncertain. Sequencing was carried out using naive CD8+ T cells sorted from blood. The CDR3 bases are TGTGCCAGCAGTTTCTCCCCGGAGCTCGAGCAGTACTTC. It translates to CASSFSPELEQYF.